The 31 T cell receptor beta chains reported below all come from one sample, sequenced in a study of cytomegalovirus exposure and HLA in healthy donors. 60 Vbeta and 13 Jbeta primers were used in PCR. Assay: immunoSEQ multiplex PCR; the TCRdb copy retains only in-frame clones and omits some. The data contain about 82,000 clones, roughly 63% of them seen just once; the ten biggest clones take up about 15%. The source material was PBMCs. The origin of the receptors is a woman in her thirties or forties in good health and CMV-seropositive.

The chain combines TRBV5-1 with TRBJ2-1; D remains ambiguous. Germline CDR1 SGHRS, CDR2 YFSETQ. This CDR3 has 15 residues. V was pared by 1 base and J by 0 bases, with 8 bases between. This chain's CDR3 is CASSLWWSSYNEQFF. CDR3 bases: TGCGCCAGCAGCTTGTGGTGGAGCTCCTACAATGAGCAGTTCTTC.

The CDR3 is CASSVGQGYGYTF. For the CDR3, the DNA is TGTGCCAGCAGCGTCGGACAGGGCTATGGCTACACCTTC. The V call is TRBV7-2, the J call TRBJ1-2, with 8 bases that match TRBD1. V gave up 5 bases and J gave up 4 bases; unmatched junction bases: 3. The CDR3 has 13 residues. Germline-derived CDR1 and CDR2 are SGHTA and FQGNSA.

The V call is TRBV9, the J call TRBJ2-7, with 7 positions matching TRBD1. The germline gives CDR1 SGDLS, CDR2 YYNGEE. After removal of 9 bases from V and 7 bases from J, the junction contained 13 bases not matched to a gene. CDR3 length equals 13 residues. The CDR3 protein is CATACEGAWEQYF. CDR3 DNA: TGTGCCACCGCCTGTGAGGGGGCTTGGGAGCAGTACTTC.

The chain has TRBV6-1 and TRBJ2-7; 10 bases match TRBD2. Trimming cost V 2 bases and J 6 bases; bases outside gene matches: 4. Germline V gives CDR1 MNHNS, CDR2 SASEGT. The CDR3 runs to 14 residues. CDR3 nucleotide sequence: TGTGCCAGCAGTGAATCTAGCGGGAGACCCGAGCAGTACTTC. Protein: CASSESSGRPEQYF.

The chain couples TRBV4-3 to TRBJ2-1; tentatively, D is TRBD2 (5 bases). V gave up 1 base and J gave up 0 bases, with 13 bases separating them. Germline loops: CDR1 LGHNA, CDR2 YSLEER. The CDR3 has 17 residues. CDR3 amino acids: CASSQAVAGSSYNEQFF. The CDR3 DNA follows: TGCGCCAGCAGCCAAGCAGTGGCGGGTTCCTCCTACAATGAGCAGTTCTTC.

The V gene is TRBV7-2, the J gene TRBJ1-5; TRBD1 matches at 10 bases. The J segment lost 10 bases and the V segment lost 5 bases, leaving 11 bases of the junction unmatched. CDR1 is SGHTA, CDR2 FQGNSA, per germline. The CDR3 contains 15 residues. The CDR3 region is CASSARQGATLPQHF. CDR3 bases: TGTGCCAGCAGCGCCCGACAGGGGGCTACCCTCCCCCAGCATTTT.

The genes are TRBV9 and TRBJ2-1; a possible D gene is TRBD1 (5 bases). V dropped 6 bases and J dropped 8 bases, with 18 bases sitting between them. This CDR3 has 14 amino acids. Germline-derived CDR1 and CDR2 are SGDLS and YYNGEE. CDR3 in DNA: TGTGCCAGCAATGTAAAGGGGAAGGGTGATGAGCAGTTCTTC. It specifies CASNVKGKGDEQFF.

V usage is TRBV27 and J usage is TRBJ2-7; perhaps TRBD2 as D (5 bases). The CDR3 has 13 amino acids. Germline V gene data show CDR1 as MNHEY and CDR2 as SMNVEV (reference sequence). V was pared by 2 bases and J by 7 bases, with 12 bases between. CDR3 protein: CASSLVAGVEQYF. The CDR3 nucleotides read TGTGCCAGCAGTTTAGTGGCCGGGGTAGAGCAGTACTTC.

CDR3 loop: CASRTQQSSGANVLTF. The CDR3 DNA follows: TGTGCCAGCAGAACTCAACAGTCCTCTGGGGCCAACGTCCTGACTTTC. V usage is TRBV28 and J usage is TRBJ2-6; D is uncertain. The CDR3 runs to 16 residues. V was cut by 6 bases and J by 0 bases, with 12 bases left in between. Germline CDR1 and CDR2: MDHEN and SYDVKM.

This clone was recorded once. The rearrangement joins TRBV7-9 to TRBJ2-2; D not resolved. There are 15 residues in the CDR3. The germline V gene encodes CDR1 SEHNR and CDR2 FQNEAQ (reference sequence). Between the trimmed V and J ends, which lost 1 base and 2 bases, there was a span of 8 bases. The CDR3: CASSLGMSNTGELFF. CDR3 nucleotide sequence: TGTGCCAGCAGCTTAGGCATGAGTAACACCGGGGAGCTGTTTTTT. The full variable domain, in which reference TRBV7-9 and TRBJ2-2 provide the parts outside the CDR3, is DTGVSQNPRHKITKRGQNVTFRCDPISEHNRLYWYRQTLGQGPEFLTYFQNEAQLEKSRLLSDRFSAERPKGSFSTLEIQRTEQGDSAMYLCASSLGMSNTGELFFGEGSRLTVL.

This rearrangement joins TRBV28 to TRBJ1-2; D uncertain. Between the trimmed V and J ends, which lost 5 bases and 4 bases, there was a span of 8 bases. Germline-derived CDR1 and CDR2 are MDHEN and SYDVKM. The CDR3 extends over 12 amino acids. The CDR3 nucleotides are TGTGCCAGCAGTCCCGGGGTCTATGGCTACACCTTC. Translated, it gives CASSPGVYGYTF.

The chain carries TRBV7-2 and TRBJ1-2; D possibly corresponds to TRBD1 (6 bases). Between the trimmed V and J ends, which lost 5 bases and 0 bases, there was a span of 13 bases. The CDR3 runs 15 residues. CDR1 and CDR2 from the germline V gene are SGHTA and FQGNSA. The DNA for the CDR3 is TGTGCCAGCAGCCCGCGGACAGTTCCTAACTATGGCTACACCTTC. It codes for CASSPRTVPNYGYTF. Variable domain in full (rest from reference TRBV7-2 and TRBJ1-2): GAGVSQSPSNKVTEKGKDVELRCDPISGHTALYWYRQSLGQGLEFLIYFQGNSAPDKSGLPSDRFSAERTGGSVSTLTIQRTQQEDSAVYLCASSPRTVPNYGYTFGSGTRLTVV.

This clone was recorded a few times. The chain uses TRBV28 and TRBJ2-7; tentative D call: TRBD2 (5 bases). This CDR3 has 13 amino acids. Trimming left V 3 bases short and J 3 bases short, with 9 bases between. Germline CDR1 is MDHEN and CDR2 is SYDVKM. The CDR3 DNA reads as TGTGCCAGCAGTTTGACTACTCACTACGAGCAGTACTTC. Protein: CASSLTTHYEQYF.

The rearrangement links TRBV7-2 to TRBJ1-2; TRBD1 might be the D (5 bases). The V end lost 5 bases, the J end lost 0 bases, and 16 bases lay between the germline ends. CDR3 size: 16 residues. From germline, CDR1 is SGHTA and CDR2 FQGNSA. CDR3 residues: CASSPQGALTNYGYTF. CDR3 in DNA: TGTGCCAGCAGCCCGCAGGGTGCCCTAACTAACTATGGCTACACCTTC.

This clone appeared a few times. The chain employs TRBV2 and TRBJ2-7, with TRBD1 matching 8 bases. This CDR3 region has 13 residues. With V trimmed by 10 bases and J by 4 bases, 9 bases remained unmatched. Germline values: CDR1 SNHLY, CDR2 FYNNEI. CDR3 nucleotides: TGTGCCACCTCCGGGACAGGCCCTTACGAGCAGTACTTC. Protein product: CATSGTGPYEQYF.

The chain employs TRBV7-9 and TRBJ2-7; possibly TRBD2 for D (5 bases). V was trimmed by 1 base and J by 3 bases, leaving 13 bases between them. The CDR3 covers 15 residues. CDR1 is SEHNR and CDR2 is FQNEAQ in the germline V gene (reference sequence). The CDR3 DNA reads as TGTGCCAGCAGCTTAGTGGTTACGGGGAACTACGAGCAGTACTTC. This encodes CASSLVVTGNYEQYF.

This clone appeared once. The chain recombines TRBV7-2 with TRBJ2-5; D gene unclear. V lost 1 base and J lost 4, with 13 bases in between. Germline CDR1 reads SGHTA; CDR2 reads FQGNSA. This CDR3 has 15 residues. CDR3 sequence reads: CASSLVALSSETQYF. In DNA form, the CDR3 reads TGTGCCAGCAGCTTAGTCGCCCTATCGTCAGAGACCCAGTACTTC.

The rearrangement uses TRBV7-2 and TRBJ2-3; 12 positions match TRBD2. J was trimmed by 4 bases and V by 0 bases; bases with no gene match: 5. Germline CDR1 reads SGHTA; CDR2 reads FQGNSA. This CDR3 spans 17 amino acids. CDR3 DNA sequence: TGTGCCAGCAGCTTAGCGGTACTAGCGGGAGGCCCAGATACGCAGTATTTT. Its protein is CASSLAVLAGGPDTQYF.

This clone was picked up a small number of times. The rearrangement uses TRBV6-5 and TRBJ2-1, with D possibly matching TRBD2 (5 bases). The CDR3 has 16 amino acids. V lost 4 bases and J 4 bases, leaving 17 bases between the germline ends. The germline CDR1 and CDR2 sequences are MNHEY and SVGAGI. The CDR3 sequence is CASSSRGVSSYNEQFF. CDR3 bases: TGTGCCAGCAGTTCCCGGGGTGTGTCCTCATACAATGAGCAGTTCTTC.

This clone was picked up a small number of times. The rearrangement uses TRBV5-1 and TRBJ2-2; D is undetermined. This CDR3 has 14 amino acids. Germline CDR1 and CDR2: SGHRS and YFSETQ. The V end was cut by 6 bases, the J end by 6 bases, with 15 bases between. CDR3 loop: CASNPPNGPGELFF. CDR3 sequence (DNA): TGCGCCAGCAACCCCCCGAATGGCCCCGGGGAGCTGTTTTTT.

This clone was seen a few times. This sequence joins TRBV7-9 and TRBJ1-4; D is possibly TRBD1 (6 bases). V was cut by 5 bases and J by 8 bases, with 24 bases left in between. The V gene's germline CDR1 is SEHNR and CDR2 FQNEAQ (reference sequence). The CDR3 sequence is 17 residues long. This CDR3 reads CASSPNREGTLREKLFF. The CDR3 DNA sequence: TGTGCCAGCAGCCCTAACAGGGAAGGAACTCTCCGGGAAAAACTGTTTTTT.

This clone was found a few times. The rearrangement uses TRBV7-8 and TRBJ2-1; a possible D gene is TRBD2 (6 bases). The V and J ends lost 0 bases and 0 bases respectively, with 15 bases between them. Germline CDR1 SGHVS, CDR2 FQNEAQ. This CDR3 has 18 amino acids. CDR3 sequence (DNA): TGTGCCAGCAGCTTAGCCCCCTGGCGGGATCGCTCCTACAATGAGCAGTTCTTC. Amino acid sequence: CASSLAPWRDRSYNEQFF.

This clone was recorded once. The rearrangement joins TRBV18 to TRBJ1-5; D may be TRBD1 (5 bases). CDR3 size: 15 residues. V was trimmed by 2 bases and J by 4 bases, leaving 12 bases between them. Germline V gene data show CDR1 as KGHSH and CDR2 as LQKENI. This CDR3 reads CASSPAGRSNQPQHF. CDR3 coding DNA: TGTGCCAGCTCACCAGCGGGGCGGAGTAATCAGCCCCAGCATTTT.

This clone was detected only a few times. The chain is built from TRBV28 and TRBJ2-7; 13 nucleotides agree with TRBD2. After removal of 1 base from V and 2 bases from J, the junction contained 2 bases not matched to a gene. The CDR3 length is 16 residues. Germline V lookup: CDR1 MDHEN, CDR2 SYDVKM. CDR3 region: CASSLFGTSGTYEQYF. In DNA, the CDR3 is TGTGCCAGCAGTTTATTCGGGACTAGCGGGACCTACGAGCAGTACTTC.

The chain uses TRBV5-1 and TRBJ2-1; 8 positions agree with TRBD1. This CDR3 has 15 residues. Unmatched junction bases numbered 6, after V lost 1 base and J lost 6 bases. The V gene's germline CDR1 is SGHRS and CDR2 YFSETQ. The CDR3 DNA reads TGCGCCAGCAGCTTGCAGGGGGCGGCCCCCAATGAGCAGTTCTTC. It translates to CASSLQGAAPNEQFF.

This chain links TRBV28 with TRBJ2-3; TRBD2 aligns across 15 bases. This CDR3 comprises 15 residues. Germline trimming cut 8 bases from V and 6 bases from J; bases unmatched to any gene: 6. Per germline, CDR1 MDHEN and CDR2 SYDVKM. The CDR3 nucleotides read TGTGCCAGCGGGGGACTAGCGGGAGGTAGGGATACGCAGTATTTT. Its translation is CASGGLAGGRDTQYF.

The rearrangement links TRBV28 to TRBJ2-3; TRBD2 agrees at 8 bases. This CDR3 is built from 16 residues. From germline, CDR1 is MDHEN and CDR2 SYDVKM. V shed 3 bases and J 14 bases; nucleotides not matched to a gene: 19. The CDR3 nucleotides are TGTGCCAGCAGTTTTCTTATCGGGGGTTGGGGGACTAGTATGTATTTT. Translation: CASSFLIGGWGTSMYF.

V is TRBV7-2 and J is TRBJ2-7; TRBD1 matches at 8 bases. There are 16 residues in the CDR3. CDR1 and CDR2 from the germline V gene are SGHTA and FQGNSA. Losses at the gene ends were 7 bases for V and 3 bases for J; bases not matched to a gene: 14. The CDR3 protein is CASNSGGAGGLYEQYF. The DNA of the CDR3 is TGTGCCAGCAACTCAGGGGGCGCAGGGGGCCTCTACGAGCAGTACTTC.

The chain is built from TRBV19 and TRBJ1-1, with 9 bases fitting TRBD1. The J segment lost 2 bases and the V segment lost 7 bases, leaving 11 bases of the junction unmatched. CDR3 length: 16 residues. Germline CDR1 is LNHDA and CDR2 is SQIVND (reference sequence). CDR3 sequence (DNA): TGTGCCAGTAAAAACAGGGGGCGCGGAGGAAACACTGAAGCTTTCTTT. Its protein is CASKNRGRGGNTEAFF.

The CDR3 reads CASSLDVNYGYTF. In DNA form, the CDR3 reads TGTGCCAGCAGCTTAGATGTAAACTATGGCTACACCTTC. The chain is built from TRBV7-9 and TRBJ1-2; no definite D call. The germline gives CDR1 SEHNR, CDR2 FQNEAQ (reference sequence). V lost 1 base, J lost 2 bases, and 5 bases lay in between. The CDR3 runs to 13 residues.

This clone showed up just a few times. This chain uses TRBV14 with TRBJ2-2; a weak D match, TRBD2 (6 bases). This CDR3 has 15 amino acids. The V gene lost 1 base and the J gene lost 1 base, with 7 bases spanning the gap. Germline V gives CDR1 SGHDN, CDR2 FVKESK. CDR3 sequence reads: CASSQVGGNTGELFF. In DNA, the CDR3 is TGTGCCAGCAGCCAAGTCGGGGGGAACACCGGGGAGCTGTTTTTT.